Given below is one T cell receptor beta chain in context. The data were taken from a study of blood T cell repertoires in COVID-19. Study details: From T cells, B-cell-depleted T cells, or PBMCs came the material, which was cDNA or gDNA.

The CDR3 totals 12 residues. Germline V gives CDR1 LGHDT, CDR2 YNNKEL (reference sequence). V lost 1 base and J lost 9, with 9 bases in between. Per the original methods: It was from reference gene primer amplification that nucleated cell counts were estimated. Profiled with immunoSEQ multiplex PCR; TCRdb holds only in-frame clones, not every one. That table is the source of V, J and clone size, and D and trimming were worked out from the DNA. The profile shows 150,000 to 200,000 clones, over 65% of them singletons. The chain combines TRBV3-1 (or the pseudogene TRBV3-2) with TRBJ2-5; D is possibly TRBD1 (5 bases). The specimen sequenced was peripheral blood. The TCR was taken from a man between 60 and 75 years old with acute or convalescent COVID-19. The CDR3 region has the DNA TGTGCCAGCAGCCAAGCAGGGAAAGCCCAGTACTTC. Its protein is CASSQAGKAQYF.